This T cell receptor beta chain was documented in a study of early T cells in non-severe SARS-CoV-2 infection. Overall study context: Chains from this unsorted whole-blood bulk RNA could not be paired.

This clonotype showed up many times. Researchers attached unique molecular identifiers to individual cDNA molecules. TCRdb processed the 5' RACE reads anew with MiXCR; each CDR3 protein has one entry. The table records approximately 45,000 distinct CDR3 sequences, 5.5% to 6.5% of them present only once. Germline V gene data show CDR1 as SEHNR and CDR2 as FQNEAQ (reference sequence). V was pared by 3 bases and J by 6 bases, with 14 bases between. The CDR3 runs 14 residues. The chain carries TRBV7-9 and TRBJ1-2; no clear D gene. The specimen was whole blood. This receptor was identified in an adult who was a healthcare worker with PCR-confirmed SARS-CoV-2 infection or an uninfected control (not recorded which). The CDR3 DNA reads as TGTGCCAGCAGCTTTGGCCAGGTCGAGAATGGCTACACCTTC. As protein: CASSFGQVENGYTF.